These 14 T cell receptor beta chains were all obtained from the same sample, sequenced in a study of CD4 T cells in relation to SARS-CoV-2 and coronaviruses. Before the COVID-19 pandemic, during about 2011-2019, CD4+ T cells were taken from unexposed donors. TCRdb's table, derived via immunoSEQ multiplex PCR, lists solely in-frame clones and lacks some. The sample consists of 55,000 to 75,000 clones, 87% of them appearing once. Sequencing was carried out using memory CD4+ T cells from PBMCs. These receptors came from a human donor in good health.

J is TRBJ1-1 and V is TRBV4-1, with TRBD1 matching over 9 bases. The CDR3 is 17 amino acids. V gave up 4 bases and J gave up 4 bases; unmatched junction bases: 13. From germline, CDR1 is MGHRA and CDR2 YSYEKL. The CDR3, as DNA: TGCGCCAGCAGCCGACTCCCTCCGGGACAGGGAGGCACTGAAGCTTTCTTT. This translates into CASSRLPPGQGGTEAFF.

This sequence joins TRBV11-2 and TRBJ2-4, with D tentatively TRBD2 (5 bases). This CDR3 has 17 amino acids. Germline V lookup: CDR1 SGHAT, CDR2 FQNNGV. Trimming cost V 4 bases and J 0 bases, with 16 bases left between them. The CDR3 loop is CASSSAPGMLAKNIQYF. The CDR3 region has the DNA TGTGCCAGCAGCTCGGCTCCGGGGATGCTAGCCAAAAACATTCAGTACTTC.

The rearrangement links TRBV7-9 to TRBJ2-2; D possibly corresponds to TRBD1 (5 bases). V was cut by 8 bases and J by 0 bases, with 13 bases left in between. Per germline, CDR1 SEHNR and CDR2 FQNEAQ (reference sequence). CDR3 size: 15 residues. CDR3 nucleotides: TGTGCCAGCCGGGCAAGGGGCGCGAACACCGGGGAGCTGTTTTTT. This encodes CASRARGANTGELFF. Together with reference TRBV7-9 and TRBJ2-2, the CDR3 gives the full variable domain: DTGVSQNPRHKITKRGQNVTFRCDPISEHNRLYWYRQTLGQGPEFLTYFQNEAQLEKSRLLSDRFSAERPKGSFSTLEIQRTEQGDSAMYLCASRARGANTGELFFGEGSRLTVL.

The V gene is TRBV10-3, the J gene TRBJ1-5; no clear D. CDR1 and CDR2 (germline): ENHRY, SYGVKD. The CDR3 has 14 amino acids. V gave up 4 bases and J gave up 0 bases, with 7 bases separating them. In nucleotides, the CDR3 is TGTGCCATCAGTGGATCCCATAGCAATCAGCCCCAGCATTTT. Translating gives CAISGSHSNQPQHF.

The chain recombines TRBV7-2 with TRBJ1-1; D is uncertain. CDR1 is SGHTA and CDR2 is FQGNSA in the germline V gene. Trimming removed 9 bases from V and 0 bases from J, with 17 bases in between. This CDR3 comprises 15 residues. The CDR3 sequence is CARTSAPGLNTEAFF. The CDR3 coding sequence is TGTGCCAGAACCTCCGCACCCGGACTGAACACTGAAGCTTTCTTT.

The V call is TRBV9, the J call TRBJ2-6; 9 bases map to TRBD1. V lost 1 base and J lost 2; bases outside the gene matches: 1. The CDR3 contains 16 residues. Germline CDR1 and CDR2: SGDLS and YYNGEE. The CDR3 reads CASSVWTGAGANVLTF. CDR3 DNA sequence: TGTGCCAGCAGCGTATGGACAGGGGCTGGGGCCAACGTCCTGACTTTC.

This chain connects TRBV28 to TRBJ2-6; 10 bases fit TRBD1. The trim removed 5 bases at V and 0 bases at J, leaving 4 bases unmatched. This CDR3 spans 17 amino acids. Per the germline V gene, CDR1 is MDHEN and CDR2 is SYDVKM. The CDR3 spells CASSGRTGGSGANVLTF. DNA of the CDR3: TGTGCCAGCAGTGGTCGGACAGGGGGCTCTGGGGCCAACGTCCTGACTTTC.

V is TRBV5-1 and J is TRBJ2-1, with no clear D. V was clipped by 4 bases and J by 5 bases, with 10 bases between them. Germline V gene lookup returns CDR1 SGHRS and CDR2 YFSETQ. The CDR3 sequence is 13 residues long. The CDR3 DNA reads TGCGCCAGCAGCCTGGGCAGCAACAATGAGCAGTTCTTC. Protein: CASSLGSNNEQFF.

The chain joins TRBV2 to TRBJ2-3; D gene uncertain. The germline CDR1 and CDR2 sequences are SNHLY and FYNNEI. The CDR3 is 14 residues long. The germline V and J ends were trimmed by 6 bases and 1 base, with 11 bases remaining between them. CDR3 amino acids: CASSNDAGTDTQYF. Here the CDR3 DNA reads TGTGCCAGCAGCAACGATGCAGGCACAGATACGCAGTATTTT.

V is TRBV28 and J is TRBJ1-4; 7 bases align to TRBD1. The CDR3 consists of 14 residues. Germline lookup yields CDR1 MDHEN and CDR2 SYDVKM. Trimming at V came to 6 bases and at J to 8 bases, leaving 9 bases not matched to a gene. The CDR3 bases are TGTGCCAGCAGACCAGACAGGGAGAGGGAAAAACTGTTTTTT. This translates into CASRPDREREKLFF.

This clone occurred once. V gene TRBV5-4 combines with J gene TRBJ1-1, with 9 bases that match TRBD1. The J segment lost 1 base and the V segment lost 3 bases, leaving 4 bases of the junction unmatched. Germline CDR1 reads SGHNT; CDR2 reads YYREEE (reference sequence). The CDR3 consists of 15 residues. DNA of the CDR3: TGTGCCAGCAGCTATCCGGGACAGGGGAACACTGAAGCTTTCTTT. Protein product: CASSYPGQGNTEAFF.

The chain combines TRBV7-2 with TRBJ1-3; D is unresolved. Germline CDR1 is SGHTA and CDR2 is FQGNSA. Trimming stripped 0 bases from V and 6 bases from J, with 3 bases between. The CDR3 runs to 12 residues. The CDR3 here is CASSLAENTIYF. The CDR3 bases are TGTGCCAGCAGCTTAGCTGAAAACACCATATATTTT.

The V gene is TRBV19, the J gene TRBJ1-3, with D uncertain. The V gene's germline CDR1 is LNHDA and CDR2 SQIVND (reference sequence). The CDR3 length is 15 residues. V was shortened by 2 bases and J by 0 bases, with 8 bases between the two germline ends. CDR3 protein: CASSISRASGNTIYF. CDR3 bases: TGTGCCAGTAGTATATCTAGGGCCTCTGGAAACACCATATATTTT.

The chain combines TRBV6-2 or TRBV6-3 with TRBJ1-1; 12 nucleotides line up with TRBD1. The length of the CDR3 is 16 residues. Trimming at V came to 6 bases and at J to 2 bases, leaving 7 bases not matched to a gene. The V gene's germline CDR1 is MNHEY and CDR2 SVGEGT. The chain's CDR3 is CASSPGTGGYNTEAFF. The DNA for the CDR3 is TGTGCCAGCAGCCCCGGGACAGGGGGCTACAACACTGAAGCTTTCTTT.